These 11 T cell receptor beta chains share one sample of origin, sequenced in a study of shared clonotypes between healthy human individuals. Only in-frame clones appear in the TCRdb table, and some are missing; sequencing was by immunoSEQ multiplex PCR. The sample records about 590,000 clones, roughly 95% being singletons. Naive CD8 cells, CD45RO-negative and positively selected for CCR7, excluded terminally differentiated effector memory CD45RA+ cells. The sequencing sample was made of naive CD8+ T cells sorted from blood. Every receptor here comes from a woman aged 25 to 39 in good health.

The chain carries TRBV6-1 and TRBJ1-2, with 9 nucleotides matching TRBD1. CDR3 length: 13 residues. Germline V gene sequence: CDR1 MNHNS, CDR2 SASEGT. J gave up 6 bases and V 10 bases, and 9 bases lay outside the gene matches. CDR3 in DNA: TGTGCCAACCGGGACAGGGATCTCGATGGCTACACCTTC. This encodes CANRDRDLDGYTF.

CDR3 loop: CASWTDRGYGNTEAFF. In DNA form, the CDR3 reads TGTGCCAGCTGGACCGACAGGGGCTATGGTAACACTGAAGCTTTCTTT. This chain uses TRBV2 with TRBJ1-1; 8 bases align to TRBD1. J lost 2 bases, V lost 8 bases, and 13 bases had no gene match. This CDR3 is built from 16 residues. Germline V gives CDR1 SNHLY, CDR2 FYNNEI.

This clone appeared a single time. This chain uses TRBV28 with TRBJ2-7, with 9 bases identical to TRBD1. V was pared by 5 bases and J by 4 bases, with 3 bases of the junction left unmatched. CDR1 is MDHEN, CDR2 SYDVKM, per germline. CDR3 length: 13 amino acids. CDR3 sequence (DNA): TGTGCCAGCAGTCCTGGGACAGGGTACGAGCAGTACTTC. Translated, it gives CASSPGTGYEQYF.

This clone was seen more than once but under ten times. This chain connects TRBV27 to TRBJ1-5; D is unclear. CDR1 is MNHEY, CDR2 SMNVEV, per germline (reference sequence). The CDR3 has 13 amino acids. V was shortened by 0 bases and J by 6 bases, with 6 bases between the two germline ends. The CDR3 sequence: CASSLSGVQPQHF. CDR3 in DNA: TGTGCCAGCAGTTTATCGGGAGTTCAGCCCCAGCATTTT.

J is TRBJ2-5 and V is TRBV29-1; TRBD2 matches 8 bases. The J call may be in error: the DNA end matches TRBJ2-7 better. The germline CDR1 and CDR2 sequences are SQVTM and ANQGSEA. The CDR3 runs 14 residues. CDR3 sequence reads: CSVVVLAGSYEQYF. The CDR3 DNA follows: TGCAGCGTGGTGGTATTAGCGGGATCCTACGAGCAGTACTTC.

This clone turned up a few times. Other nucleotide sequences from this sample produce the same CDR3. V gene TRBV7-7 combines with J gene TRBJ2-2, with 7 positions matching TRBD2. V was clipped by 3 bases and J by 3 bases; unmatched bases: 1. In germline, CDR1 is SSHAT, CDR2 FNYEAQ (reference sequence). The CDR3 sequence is 14 residues long. As DNA, the CDR3 is TGTGCCAGCAGCTTGGGAGGGTACACCGGGGAGCTGTTTTTT. This translates into CASSLGGYTGELFF. The whole variable domain, remainder taken from reference TRBV7-7 and TRBJ2-2, is GAGVSQSPRYKVTKRGQDVTLRCDPISSHATLYWYQQALGQGPEFLTYFNYEAQPDKSGLPSDRFSAERPEGSISTLTIQRTEQRDSAMYRCASSLGGYTGELFFGEGSRLTVL.

The chain combines TRBV7-9 with TRBJ1-5, with D unclear. Per germline, CDR1 SEHNR and CDR2 FQNEAQ (reference sequence). The CDR3 length is 13 residues. V dropped 1 base and J dropped 6 bases, with 7 bases sitting between them. Here the CDR3 reads CASSLDSSQPQHF. DNA of the CDR3: TGTGCCAGCAGCTTAGACTCCAGTCAGCCCCAGCATTTT.

This chain joins TRBV27 and TRBJ2-2; no firm D call. CDR3 length: 14 amino acids. Germline V CDR1 and CDR2: MNHEY, SMNVEV (reference sequence). Trimming cost V 5 bases and J 4 bases, with 11 bases left between them. The CDR3 sequence: CASSRLTVTGELFF. The DNA for the CDR3 is TGTGCCAGCAGTCGATTGACCGTCACCGGGGAGCTGTTTTTT.

The rearrangement joins TRBV19 to TRBJ2-5; the D call may be TRBD1 or TRBD2 (5 bases each). With the DNA end fitting TRBJ2-7 better, the J assignment may be wrong. The CDR3 has 15 residues. In germline, CDR1 is LNHDA, CDR2 SQIVND (reference sequence). DNA for the CDR3: TGTGCCAGTAGTATAATTGGGGACGAAAACTACGAGCAGTACTTC. Protein sequence: CASSIIGDENYEQYF.

This clone was recorded only once. V is TRBV25-1 and J is TRBJ2-7; 9 nucleotides match TRBD2. Trimming removed 9 bases from V and 0 bases from J; junction bases left unmatched: 9. Germline V gene sequence: CDR1 MGHDK, CDR2 SYGVNS. The CDR3 has 15 amino acids. CDR3 nucleotide sequence: TGTGCCAGTCGAGGGCTAGCGGGATACTCCTACGAGCAGTACTTC. Translated, it gives CASRGLAGYSYEQYF.

The chain carries TRBV9 and TRBJ2-1; D may be TRBD2 (5 bases). V gave up 0 bases and J gave up 8 bases, with 15 bases separating them. Per germline, CDR1 SGDLS and CDR2 YYNGEE. CDR3 length: 15 residues. The CDR3 protein is CASSVGGLGSYEQFF. The CDR3 DNA is TGTGCCAGCAGCGTAGGAGGGCTCGGGTCCTATGAGCAGTTCTTC.